This passage covers 2 T cell receptor beta chains from one sample sequenced in a study of cytotoxic CD8 clonotypes in ibrutinib-treated CLL. Profiled with immunoSEQ multiplex PCR; TCRdb holds only in-frame clones, not every one. The sample contains 75,000 to 90,000 clones, 75% to 90% of which appear only once. Sequences were derived from PBMCs, sampled after 24 months of ibrutinib treatment. The origin of the receptors is a human donor with chronic lymphocytic leukemia.

Only a few counts were recorded for this clone. The V call is TRBV4-2, the J call TRBJ2-3, with D unresolved. Trimming removed 0 bases from V and 0 bases from J, with 7 bases in between. Looked up from germline, CDR1 is LGHNA and CDR2 is YNFKEQ. There are 15 residues in the CDR3. CDR3 DNA: TGTGCCAGCAGCCAAGATTACGGCAGCACAGATACGCAGTATTTT. Encoded protein: CASSQDYGSTDTQYF.

The rearrangement joins TRBV13 to TRBJ2-1; 8 positions agree with TRBD2. Germline V gene lookup returns CDR1 PRHDT and CDR2 FYEKMQ (reference sequence). J was trimmed by 13 bases and V by 4 bases; bases with no gene match: 12. The CDR3 totals 14 residues. The CDR3 here is CASSSRPREGSQFF. DNA of the CDR3: TGTGCCAGCAGCTCCCGGCCCCGGGAGGGGAGTCAGTTCTTC.